A single sample is the source of the 30 T cell receptor beta chains below, sequenced in a study of cytomegalovirus exposure and HLA in healthy donors. In the PCR, 60 Vbeta and 13 Jbeta primers were used. Some clones are missing from TCRdb's copy, which holds only in-frame ones; the method was immunoSEQ multiplex PCR. Of some 62,000 clones detected, about 90% appear once; the ten largest clones hold less than 1.5%. Sample: PBMCs. The receptors here all came from a man aged 18 to 30 in good health and CMV-seronegative.

The chain recombines TRBV7-9 with TRBJ2-7; D call uncertain. Trimming cost V 1 base and J 2 bases, with 9 bases left between them. Germline CDR1 is SEHNR and CDR2 is FQNEAQ (reference sequence). CDR3 length: 14 amino acids. The CDR3 region has the DNA TGTGCCAGCAGCTTAGAAACATTGACCTACGAGCAGTACTTC. This sequence encodes CASSLETLTYEQYF.

The rearrangement joins TRBV2 to TRBJ2-5, with TRBD2 matching over 11 bases. CDR3 length: 17 amino acids. Germline V CDR1 and CDR2: SNHLY, FYNNEI. Trimming removed 6 bases from V and 4 bases from J; junction bases left unmatched: 13. The CDR3 DNA reads TGTGCCAGCAGCCCCGAACGTATAGCGGGGGGGACAGAGACCCAGTACTTC. Its protein product is CASSPERIAGGTETQYF.

The chain uses TRBV6-5 and TRBJ2-7; 7 nucleotides line up with TRBD1. V lost 5 bases and J lost 3; bases outside the gene matches: 4. CDR1 and CDR2 (germline): MNHEY, SVGAGI. CDR3 length: 13 amino acids. In nucleotides, the CDR3 is TGTGCCAGCAGTCCCGGGACAGTCTACGAGCAGTACTTC. The encoded protein is CASSPGTVYEQYF.

The chain has TRBV7-2 and TRBJ2-7, with 8 bases matching TRBD1. Germline trimming cut 1 base from V and 3 bases from J; bases unmatched to any gene: 5. Germline CDR1 and CDR2: SGHTA and FQGNSA. The CDR3 length is 15 residues. CDR3 region: CASSLVGQDFYEQYF. The CDR3 DNA sequence: TGTGCCAGCAGCTTAGTGGGACAGGACTTCTACGAGCAGTACTTC.

The V and J genes are TRBV5-1 and TRBJ1-4; 9 positions agree with TRBD1. The CDR3 spans 16 residues. The germline V gene encodes CDR1 SGHRS and CDR2 YFSETQ. The V and J ends lost 3 bases and 0 bases, in that order; junction bases with no gene match: 3. The CDR3 coding sequence is TGCGCCAGCAGCTACCGGGACAGGGCAACTAATGAAAAACTGTTTTTT. This sequence encodes CASSYRDRATNEKLFF.

The chain is built from TRBV5-4 and TRBJ1-2; D uncertain. CDR1 is SGHNT, CDR2 YYREEE, per germline (reference sequence). The V end was cut by 4 bases, the J end by 4 bases, with 5 bases between. The CDR3 is 11 residues long. The CDR3 DNA sequence: TGTGCCAGCAGCGACTTCTATGGCTACACCTTC. Its translation: CASSDFYGYTF. The whole variable domain, filled in from reference TRBV5-4 and TRBJ1-2, reads ETGVTQSPTHLIKTRGQQVTLRCSSQSGHNTVSWYQQALGQGPQFIFQYYREEENGRGNFPPRFSGLQFPNYSSELNVNALELDDSALYLCASSDFYGYTFGSGTRLTVV.

The rearrangement joins TRBV6-1 to TRBJ2-3, with D possibly matching TRBD2 (7 bases). The V gene lost 8 bases and the J gene lost 1 base, with 16 bases spanning the gap. Germline V gene sequence: CDR1 MNHNS, CDR2 SASEGT. CDR3 size: 15 residues. CDR3 amino acids: CASHSGGGRTDTQYF. The DNA for the CDR3 is TGTGCCAGCCATTCTGGGGGGGGGCGCACAGATACGCAGTATTTT.

The chain is built from TRBV18 and TRBJ2-1; the D gene is possibly TRBD2 (5 bases). The CDR3 is 16 amino acids. In germline, CDR1 is KGHSH, CDR2 LQKENI. Trimming left V 3 bases short and J 0 bases short, with 12 bases between. For the CDR3, the DNA is TGTGCCAGCTCACCGTCCATGGGGAGCTCCTACAATGAGCAGTTCTTC. It codes for CASSPSMGSSYNEQFF.

The V and J genes are TRBV19 and TRBJ2-1; 7 bases match TRBD1. Germline V gene sequence: CDR1 LNHDA, CDR2 SQIVND (reference sequence). The length of the CDR3 is 13 residues. V lost 5 bases to trimming and J lost 8 bases; unmatched junction nucleotides: 6. The CDR3 loop is CASSEGAWDEQFF. Here the CDR3 DNA reads TGTGCCAGTAGTGAGGGGGCGTGGGATGAGCAGTTCTTC.

The chain is built from TRBV5-1 and TRBJ1-1; D gene ambiguous. The CDR3 totals 11 residues. CDR1 is SGHRS, CDR2 YFSETQ, per germline. V was trimmed by 7 bases and J by 12 bases, leaving 16 bases between them. This CDR3 reads CASESGGRTFF. CDR3 nucleotide sequence: TGCGCCAGCGAATCGGGAGGTAGGACTTTCTTT.

V usage is TRBV7-2 and J usage is TRBJ1-1; TRBD1 might be the D (5 bases). The V gene lost 6 bases and the J gene lost 5 bases, with 10 bases spanning the gap. The CDR3 spans 12 residues. Per the germline V gene, CDR1 is SGHTA and CDR2 is FQGNSA. The CDR3 nucleotides read TGTGCCAGCAGGGAGGGGAAGACTGAAGCTTTCTTT. This gives the protein CASREGKTEAFF.

The CDR3 DNA follows: TGTGCCAGCAGCGTAGACGGGGAGACCCAGTACTTC. Residues: CASSVDGETQYF. V gene TRBV9 combines with J gene TRBJ2-5; D ambiguous. The CDR3 is 12 residues long. Germline lookup yields CDR1 SGDLS and CDR2 YYNGEE. The V gene lost 0 bases and the J gene lost 5 bases, with 5 bases spanning the gap.

This sequence joins TRBV18 and TRBJ2-2; no clear D gene. The CDR3 totals 16 residues. V shed 6 bases and J shed 7 bases, with 21 bases lying between them. Germline CDR1 is KGHSH and CDR2 is LQKENI. The CDR3: CASSPATPAQGGELFF. The CDR3 nucleotides are TGTGCCAGCTCTCCTGCGACACCCGCACAAGGCGGGGAGCTGTTTTTT. The full variable domain, its missing parts supplied by reference TRBV18 and TRBJ2-2, is NAGVMQNPRHLVRRRGQEARLRCSPMKGHSHVYWYRQLPEEGLKFMVYLQKENIIDESGMPKERFSAEFPKEGPSILRIQQVVRGDSAAYFCASSPATPAQGGELFFGEGSRLTVL.

This clone was picked up one time. The chain joins TRBV28 to TRBJ2-1, with D maybe TRBD1 (5 bases). Trimming took 10 bases from V and 2 from J, leaving 12 bases between them. CDR1 and CDR2 from the germline V gene are MDHEN and SYDVKM. The CDR3 is made up of 13 amino acids. CDR3 residues: CAIDRDAYNEQFF. The DNA for the CDR3 is TGTGCCATCGACAGAGACGCCTACAATGAGCAGTTCTTC.

The V gene is TRBV27, the J gene TRBJ1-2, with no clear D. The length of the CDR3 is 13 residues. V was pared by 2 bases and J by 3 bases, with 7 bases between. Germline CDR1 MNHEY, CDR2 SMNVEV (reference sequence). The CDR3 region has the DNA TGTGCCAGCAGTTTAAACAGATACTATGGCTACACCTTC. Translating it yields CASSLNRYYGYTF.

The chain links TRBV11-2 to TRBJ2-7; 7 nucleotides line up with TRBD1. V lost 1 base, J lost 3 bases, and 3 bases stayed unmatched. The CDR3 loop spans 14 amino acids. The germline V gene encodes CDR1 SGHAT and CDR2 FQNNGV. CDR3 nucleotides: TGTGCCAGCAGCTTAGTACAGGGGAACTACGAGCAGTACTTC. This codes for CASSLVQGNYEQYF.

V and J are TRBV6-1 and TRBJ2-5, with 7 bases aligning to TRBD2. Germline loops: CDR1 MNHNS, CDR2 SASEGT. The V gene end was trimmed by 6 bases and the J gene end by 0 bases; junction bases not matched to a gene: 4. CDR3 length equals 14 residues. The CDR3 nucleotides read TGTGCCAGCAGAGCCGGGACTAACCAAGAGACCCAGTACTTC. Amino acid sequence: CASRAGTNQETQYF.

In its sample, this clone was seen once. The CDR3 nucleotides are TGTGCCAGCAGTGACCTGGGCGGGGGGGATAATGAGCAGTTCTTC. It codes for CASSDLGGGDNEQFF. The V and J genes are TRBV25-1 and TRBJ2-1; 9 bases fit TRBD2. Germline-derived CDR1 and CDR2 are MGHDK and SYGVNS. The CDR3 contains 15 residues. With 3 bases clipped from V and 7 bases from J, the junction kept 7 bases outside the gene matches.

The chain employs TRBV10-2 and TRBJ2-3, with D perhaps matching TRBD1 (5 bases). Trimming cost V 4 bases and J 2 bases, with 10 bases left between them. In germline, CDR1 is WSHSY, CDR2 SAAADI. CDR3 size: 14 residues. CDR3 in DNA: TGCGCCAGCAGTGCCGTGGGGCTCACAGATACGCAGTATTTT. Translated: CASSAVGLTDTQYF.

The rearrangement uses TRBV9 and TRBJ1-2, with unresolved D. The germline V gene encodes CDR1 SGDLS and CDR2 YYNGEE. The CDR3 is 14 amino acids. V lost 4 bases and J lost 2, with 12 bases in between. The CDR3 sequence: CASSPTTPNYGYTF. CDR3 in DNA: TGTGCCAGCAGCCCAACAACACCGAACTATGGCTACACCTTC.

The rearrangement uses TRBV5-4 and TRBJ2-7, with a weak D call TRBD2 (6 bases). Germline loops: CDR1 SGHNT, CDR2 YYREEE (reference sequence). Trimming took off 4 bases at V and 7 bases at J, with 27 bases between the two ends. The CDR3 is 17 residues long. The CDR3 nucleotides read TGTGCCAGCAGCCCGATGCAAGGCGGGGTACTAATTGGGGAGCAGTACTTC. As protein: CASSPMQGGVLIGEQYF.

This clone was recorded only once. The V and J genes are TRBV6-5 and TRBJ1-1; D not certain. V lost 0 bases and J lost 1, with 9 bases in between. From germline, CDR1 is MNHEY and CDR2 SVGAGI. CDR3 length: 15 amino acids. CDR3 nucleotides: TGTGCCAGCAGTTACTCCGGTAATAAGAACACTGAAGCTTTCTTT. Residues: CASSYSGNKNTEAFF.

The J gene is TRBJ2-3, the V gene TRBV9; D is undetermined. Germline V gene sequence: CDR1 SGDLS, CDR2 YYNGEE. With 3 bases removed from V and 5 bases from J, the gap between germline ends came to 7 bases. This CDR3 region has 12 residues. The CDR3 loop is CASSETEDTQYF. The CDR3 DNA sequence: TGTGCCAGCAGCGAAACAGAAGATACGCAGTATTTT.

V is TRBV4-1 and J is TRBJ2-7; 11 nucleotides agree with TRBD2. CDR1 MGHRA and CDR2 YSYEKL come from the germline V gene. The CDR3 totals 14 residues. Unmatched junction bases numbered 7, after V lost 2 bases and J lost 10 bases. CDR3 region: CASSQPTSGGFQYF. The CDR3 nucleotides read TGCGCCAGCAGCCAACCTACTAGCGGGGGATTTCAGTACTTC.

This chain uses TRBV5-1 with TRBJ2-5, with TRBD2 matching over 7 bases. The ends lost 4 bases at V and 0 bases at J; junction bases unmatched: 9. Germline CDR1 and CDR2: SGHRS and YFSETQ. CDR3 length: 16 amino acids. The CDR3 DNA reads TGCGCCAGCAGCCCAGGATTGACTAGCTACCAAGAGACCCAGTACTTC. It encodes CASSPGLTSYQETQYF.

This sequence joins TRBV5-1 and TRBJ2-7; maybe TRBD2 (6 bases). Deletions cut 3 bases from V and 3 bases from J, with 10 bases between. The CDR3 has 13 amino acids. CDR1 and CDR2 from the germline V gene are SGHRS and YFSETQ. The CDR3 DNA follows: TGCGCCAGCAGCTGGAGGGTTGACTACGAGCAGTACTTC. This encodes CASSWRVDYEQYF. Filled out from reference TRBV5-1 and TRBJ2-7, the complete variable domain reads KAGVTQTPRYLIKTRGQQVTLSCSPISGHRSVSWYQQTPGQGLQFLFEYFSETQRNKGNFPGRFSGRQFSNSRSEMNVSTLELGDSALYLCASSWRVDYEQYFGPGTRLTVT.

The chain carries TRBV4-2 and TRBJ2-2, with TRBD2 matching over 8 bases. This CDR3 has 16 residues. Germline V gene lookup returns CDR1 LGHNA and CDR2 YNFKEQ. After removal of 1 base from V and 5 bases from J, the junction contained 6 bases not matched to a gene. CDR3 sequence (DNA): TGTGCCAGCAGCCAAGGACTAGCGCCGGAGACCGGGGAGCTGTTTTTT. It translates to CASSQGLAPETGELFF.

This clone came up a few times. This chain joins TRBV28 and TRBJ1-2; maybe TRBD1 (5 bases). The germline gives CDR1 MDHEN, CDR2 SYDVKM. The CDR3 is 14 residues long. V was cut by 6 bases and J by 4 bases, with 15 bases left in between. In nucleotides, the CDR3 is TGTGCCAGCAGCCTTCCCCAGGGTTCCTATGGCTACACCTTC. It codes for CASSLPQGSYGYTF.

The genes are TRBV27 and TRBJ2-5, with D perhaps TRBD2 (5 bases). The germline CDR1 and CDR2 sequences are MNHEY and SMNVEV (reference sequence). Trimming cost V 10 bases and J 1 base, with 10 bases left between them. The CDR3 is 12 residues long. The CDR3, as DNA: TGTGCCACCCAGGCGGGCCAAGAGACCCAGTACTTC. Its translation: CATQAGQETQYF.

The rearrangement joins TRBV5-1 to TRBJ1-1; D not resolved. CDR1 SGHRS and CDR2 YFSETQ come from the germline V gene. Trimming took 0 bases from V and 8 from J, leaving 11 bases between them. The CDR3 has 13 residues. Written as DNA, the CDR3 is TGCGCCAGCAGCTTGGAATCTTCGAGGGAAGCTTTCTTT. This codes for CASSLESSREAFF.